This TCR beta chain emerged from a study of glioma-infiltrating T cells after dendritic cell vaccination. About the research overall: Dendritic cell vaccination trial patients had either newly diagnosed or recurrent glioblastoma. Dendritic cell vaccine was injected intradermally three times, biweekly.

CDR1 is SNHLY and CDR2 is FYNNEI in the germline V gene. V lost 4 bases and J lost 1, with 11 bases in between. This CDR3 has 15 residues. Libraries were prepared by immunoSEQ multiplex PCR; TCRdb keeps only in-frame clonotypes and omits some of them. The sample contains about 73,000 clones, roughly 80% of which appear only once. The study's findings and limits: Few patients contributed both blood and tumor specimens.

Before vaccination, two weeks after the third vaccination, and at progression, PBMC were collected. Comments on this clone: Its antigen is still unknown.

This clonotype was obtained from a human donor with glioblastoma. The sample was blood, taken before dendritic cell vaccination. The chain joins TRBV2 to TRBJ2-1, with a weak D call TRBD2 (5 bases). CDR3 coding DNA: TGTGCCAGCAGTGTCCCAGGAGGTTCCTACAATGAGCAGTTCTTC. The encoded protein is CASSVPGGSYNEQFF.